The sequence of this T cell receptor (beta chain) was determined in a study of Graves' ophthalmopathy and Graves' hyperthyroidism. Study-wide results and limits: Forecasting of ophthalmopathy progression by the model achieved roughly 69% sensitivity and about 77% specificity. Separation of ophthalmopathy from stable hyperthyroidism was achieved by a 13-signature model, at approximately 87% sensitivity and about 81% specificity.

From RNA, the CDR3 regions of TCR beta chains were amplified and sequenced. The workflow started with a first-round RT-PCR run with HTBI primers and then moved on to a second-round multiplex PCR. TCRdb used MiXCR to reprocess the multiplex PCR reads, holding one entry per CDR3 protein. The sample lists 35,000 to 45,000 distinct CDR3 sequences, around half occurring once. The authors enrolled newly diagnosed hyperthyroidism patients aged 18 to 65 with under 2 months' duration. The diagnostic workup employed clinical symptoms, serum thyroxine, TRAb, thyroid ultrasound and orbital computed tomography. A remark on this clonotype: Its antigen is currently unknown.

Sequenced input: peripheral blood. The source of this sequence is an adult woman with stable Graves' hyperthyroidism.

CDR3 amino acids: CASTPRWGGTQYF. The DNA for the CDR3 is TGTGCCAGCACCCCCCGTTGGGGAGGGACCCAGTACTTC. V gene TRBV28 combines with J gene TRBJ2-5; D is possibly TRBD2 (6 bases). V was pared by 7 bases and J by 7 bases, with 16 bases between. The CDR3 spans 13 residues. The germline CDR1 and CDR2 sequences are MDHEN and SYDVKM. The whole variable domain, remainder taken from reference TRBV28 and TRBJ2-5, is DVKVTQSSRYLVKRTGEKVFLECVQDMDHENMFWYRQDPGLGLRLIYFSYDVKMKEKGDIPEGYSVSREKKERFSLILESASTNQTSMYLCASTPRWGGTQYFGPGTRLLVL.